This TCR beta chain was profiled in a study of T-cell memory formation after mild COVID-19. Broader study findings: Contracting CD4+ clones were located mainly in CM and EM, and CD8+ clones in EMRA. CD4/CD8 balance held among clones contracting day 15 to 85, and later expanders leaned CD4+. Pre-infection memory already had some responding clones, implying cross-reactive memory joined.

V lost 3 bases and J 2 bases, leaving 8 bases between the germline ends. Germline CDR1 is SGDLS and CDR2 is YYNGEE. This CDR3 contains 14 residues. A remark on this clonotype: Its antigen is unidentified.

UMIs and sample barcodes were carried by the TCR alpha and TCR beta cDNA libraries that 5'RACE produced using constant-segment primers. TCRdb itself ran the 5' RACE reads through MiXCR, one entry per CDR3 protein. The data contain about 440,000 distinct CDR3 sequences, 15% to 25% of them singletons. The clonotype comes from an adult woman who had mild COVID-19 (a few samples of this study predate the infection). Cell type and time point are not known. Sequencing used PBMCs or a T cell subset sorted from them (not recorded which). This chain links TRBV9 with TRBJ2-2; D call uncertain. CDR3 sequence (DNA): TGTGCCAGCAGCGGTCAGACAAACACCGGGGAGCTGTTTTTT. The encoded protein is CASSGQTNTGELFF.